The source of this TCR beta chain is a study of CXCR3-negative and CXCR3-positive naive CD8 T cells. This CDR3 spans 13 amino acids. Germline V gene sequence: CDR1 MNHNY, CDR2 SVGAGI (reference sequence). Regarding this clonotype: As yet, its antigen is unknown.

Study findings and constraints: Naive cells that were CXCR3-negative or CXCR3-positive used TRBV-TRBJ genes alike, while memory cells diverged. In both naive subsets diversity was comparably high, whereas memory CD8+ cells showed much lower diversity. Cryopreserved cells partially lost CXCR3 expression, and fresh PBMCs were used in most assays. TRB CDR3s were more hydrophobic in CXCR3-positive than in CXCR3-negative naive cells.

It was by 5' RACE with UMI labels that the TRB cDNA libraries were prepared. TCRdb re-called the 5' RACE reads and gives one entry per CDR3 protein, without DNA. Its table lists 50,000 to 65,000 distinct CDR3 sequences. CD45RO-CCR7+CD27+CD95- cells counted as naive CD8+ T cells. Specimen: naive CXCR3+ CD8+ T cells from blood. The subset denotes: CD45RO-CCR7+CD27+CD95- naive CD8+ T cells expressing CXCR3 (TNR3+). This chain joins TRBV6-6 and TRBJ2-1. The receptor comes from a human donor in good health. Some clones in this sample may be carry-over from other donors' samples. The CDR3 is CASSFSENNEQFF.